This entry describes one T cell receptor beta chain. The data belong to a study of T cells expressing NK-cell markers. Study summary: Sequencing of TCR beta repertoires drew on sorted CD3+CD56+NKG2C+, CD3+CD56+NKG2C- and CD3+CD56-NKG2C+ T cells.

TCRdb reprocessed the 5' RACE reads, keeping one entry per CDR3 protein, no DNA. The sample table includes fewer than 400,000 distinct CDR3 sequences. This CDR3 has 13 residues. Germline V gene data show CDR1 as KGHDR and CDR2 as SFDVKD. V gene TRBV24-1 combines with J gene TRBJ2-7; TCRdb selects TRBD1, and the lack of DNA leaves this call unchecked. The sequence was obtained from a man aged 18-70 years in good health. Sequenced: blood T cells: a sorted CD56 or NKG2C T cell subset, CD4+ or CD8+ T cells, or bulk PBMC T cells (not recorded which). The CDR3: CATQSQPVGEQYF.